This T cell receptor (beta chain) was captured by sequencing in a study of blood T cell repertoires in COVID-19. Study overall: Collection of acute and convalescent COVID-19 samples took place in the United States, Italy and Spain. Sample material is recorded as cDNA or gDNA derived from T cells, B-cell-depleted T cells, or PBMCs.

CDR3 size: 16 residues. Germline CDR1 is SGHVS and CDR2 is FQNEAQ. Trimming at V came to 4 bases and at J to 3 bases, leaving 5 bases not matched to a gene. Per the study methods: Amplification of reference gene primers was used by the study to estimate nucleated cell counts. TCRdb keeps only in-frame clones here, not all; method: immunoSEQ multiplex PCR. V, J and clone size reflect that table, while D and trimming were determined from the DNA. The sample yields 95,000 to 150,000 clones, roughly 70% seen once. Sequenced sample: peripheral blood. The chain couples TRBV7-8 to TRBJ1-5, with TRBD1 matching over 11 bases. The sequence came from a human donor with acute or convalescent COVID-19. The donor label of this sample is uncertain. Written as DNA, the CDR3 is TGTGCCAGCAGCTCAAGGACAGGGGGCAACAATCAGCCCCAGCATTTT. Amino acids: CASSSRTGGNNQPQHF.